These 26 T cell receptor beta chains share one sample of origin, sequenced in a study of blood T cell repertoires in COVID-19. Assay: immunoSEQ multiplex PCR; the TCRdb copy retains only in-frame clones and omits some. The data show hundreds of thousands of clones, roughly 90% seen once. The sequencing sample was made of peripheral blood. Receptors originate from a woman aged 25 to 39 with COVID-19, enrolled during active disease.

The V call is TRBV18, the J call TRBJ1-1; D unclear. V was trimmed by 1 base and J by 3 bases, leaving 6 bases between them. Germline CDR1 and CDR2: KGHSH and LQKENI. The CDR3 spans 13 residues. CDR3 coding DNA: TGTGCCAGCTCACCACGGCAGGACACTGAAGCTTTCTTT. Amino acid sequence: CASSPRQDTEAFF.

The chain uses TRBV7-2 and TRBJ1-5; D remains ambiguous. The CDR3 consists of 13 residues. Germline V gene sequence: CDR1 SGHTA, CDR2 FQGNSA. V was pared by 3 bases and J by 5 bases, with 8 bases between. Written as DNA, the CDR3 is TGTGCCAGCAGCTTCGTGGGAGATCAGCCCCAGCATTTT. Translated, it gives CASSFVGDQPQHF.

The chain recombines TRBV13 with TRBJ2-2; 8 bases agree with TRBD1. The CDR3 runs to 14 residues. Germline CDR1 PRHDT, CDR2 FYEKMQ (reference sequence). V gave up 6 bases and J gave up 12 bases; unmatched junction bases: 12. CDR3 nucleotides: TGTGCCAGCAGACATATGGGACAGGCCAACAAGCTGTTTTTT. This translates into CASRHMGQANKLFF.

CDR3 nucleotides: TGTGCCAGCACCGAACTGACAGAGATCTATGGCTACACCTTC. Protein: CASTELTEIYGYTF. This chain connects TRBV6-1 to TRBJ1-2; D may be TRBD1 (5 bases). This CDR3 has 14 amino acids. From germline, CDR1 is MNHNS and CDR2 SASEGT. Trimming shortened V by 7 bases and J by 4 bases, and 16 bases separated the two germline ends.

This chain uses TRBV6-2 or TRBV6-3 with TRBJ1-1, with 7 nucleotides matching TRBD1. Germline trimming cut 0 bases from V and 4 bases from J; bases unmatched to any gene: 2. Per the germline V gene, CDR1 is MNHEY and CDR2 is SVGEGT. The CDR3 sequence is 14 residues long. CDR3 nucleotides: TGTGCCAGCAGTTACTCGGGACAGAGCACTGAAGCTTTCTTT. Translating gives CASSYSGQSTEAFF.

This clone showed up just once. V gene TRBV3-1 (or the pseudogene TRBV3-2) combines with J gene TRBJ2-7, with 7 nucleotides matching TRBD2. The V segment lost 1 base and the J segment 7 bases; nucleotides outside the gene matches: 10. Germline V CDR1 and CDR2: LGHDT, YNNKEL (reference sequence). The CDR3 extends over 15 amino acids. This CDR3 is CASSQGAGVFQEQYF. The CDR3 nucleotides read TGTGCCAGCAGCCAAGGGGCGGGGGTCTTTCAGGAGCAGTACTTC.

The CDR3 DNA follows: TGCGCCAGCAGCTCACAGGATAACAAGCAGTATTTT. Translated: CASSSQDNKQYF. The V gene is TRBV4-3, the J gene TRBJ2-3, with D tentatively TRBD1 (5 bases). The CDR3 has 12 amino acids. Trimming stripped 5 bases from V and 11 bases from J, with 14 bases between. CDR1 LGHNA and CDR2 YSLEER come from the germline V gene.

The J gene is TRBJ1-1, the V gene TRBV5-6, with D unclear. The CDR3 covers 12 residues. Between the trimmed V and J ends, which lost 4 bases and 12 bases, there was a span of 16 bases. Germline-derived CDR1 and CDR2 are SGHDT and YYEEEE. The CDR3, as DNA: TGTGCCAGCAGCCTAGGAGACTCTCGCACTTTCTTT. As protein: CASSLGDSRTFF.

This chain links TRBV6-4 with TRBJ1-5, with 9 bases identical to TRBD1. This CDR3 spans 16 amino acids. Germline V CDR1 and CDR2: MRHNA, SNTAGT. The V and J ends lost 3 bases and 2 bases, in that order; junction bases with no gene match: 5. For the CDR3, the DNA is TGTGCCAGCAGTGATCCGGACAGGGGAGGCAATCAGCCCCAGCATTTT. Its translation is CASSDPDRGGNQPQHF.

This chain connects TRBV7-8 to TRBJ2-7; tentatively, D is TRBD2 (5 bases). V was cut by 0 bases and J by 2 bases, with 17 bases left in between. Germline V gives CDR1 SGHVS, CDR2 FQNEAQ. This CDR3 has 17 amino acids. CDR3 in amino acids: CASSLALAPHGTYEQYV. The CDR3 DNA follows: TGTGCCAGCAGCTTAGCCCTTGCCCCCCACGGGACCTACGAGCAGTACGTC.

The J gene is TRBJ2-1, the V gene TRBV19, with D possibly TRBD1 on 5 matching bases. The V and J ends lost 5 bases and 2 bases respectively, with 13 bases between them. The CDR3 sequence is 15 residues long. Germline V gene sequence: CDR1 LNHDA, CDR2 SQIVND (reference sequence). CDR3 DNA: TGTGCCAGTAGTCGTGGGGCTATCCCCTACAATGAGCAGTTCTTC. This translates into CASSRGAIPYNEQFF. Based on the CDR3 plus reference TRBV19 and TRBJ2-1, the full variable domain is DGGITQSPKYLFRKEGQNVTLSCEQNLNHDAMYWYRQDPGQGLRLIYYSQIVNDFQKGDIAEGYSVSREKKESFPLTVTSAQKNPTAFYLCASSRGAIPYNEQFFGPGTRLTVL.

The chain combines TRBV19 with TRBJ2-3; possibly TRBD1 for D (6 bases). The CDR3 is made up of 13 amino acids. The germline V gene has CDR1 LNHDA and CDR2 SQIVND (reference sequence). The V and J ends lost 5 bases and 5 bases respectively, with 11 bases between them. In DNA form, the CDR3 reads TGTGCCAGTAGTCAGGGGTTAGAAGATACGCAGTATTTT. Translation: CASSQGLEDTQYF. Drawing the rest from reference TRBV19 and TRBJ2-3, the complete variable domain is DGGITQSPKYLFRKEGQNVTLSCEQNLNHDAMYWYRQDPGQGLRLIYYSQIVNDFQKGDIAEGYSVSREKKESFPLTVTSAQKNPTAFYLCASSQGLEDTQYFGPGTRLTVL.

Of note for this clone: The same CDR3 can be traced to other DNA sequences in this sample. The chain combines TRBV24-1 with TRBJ1-4; a weak D match, TRBD1 (6 bases). The CDR3 has 12 amino acids. V lost 3 bases and J lost 8, with 6 bases in between. Germline V lookup: CDR1 KGHDR, CDR2 SFDVKD. CDR3 DNA sequence: TGTGCCACCAGTGATGACAGGGAAAAACTGTTTTTT. It specifies CATSDDREKLFF.

J is TRBJ1-5 and V is TRBV5-1, with 8 bases identical to TRBD1. In germline, CDR1 is SGHRS, CDR2 YFSETQ. CDR3 length: 17 amino acids. The V gene end was trimmed by 4 bases and the J gene end by 1 base; junction bases not matched to a gene: 10. DNA of the CDR3: TGCGCCAGCAGCCCGACCTCGACAGGGGCCAGCAATCAGCCCCAGCATTTT. It yields the protein CASSPTSTGASNQPQHF.

In its sample, this clone was seen once. The chain recombines TRBV18 with TRBJ2-2; 7 bases agree with TRBD1. V lost 1 base and J lost 3; bases outside the gene matches: 8. CDR1 and CDR2 from the germline V gene are KGHSH and LQKENI. The CDR3 extends over 17 amino acids. The CDR3 sequence is CASSPRRETGYTGELFF. CDR3 DNA: TGTGCCAGCTCACCACGCCGCGAGACAGGGTACACCGGGGAGCTGTTTTTT.

The chain is built from TRBV5-4 and TRBJ1-4, with a possible D match to TRBD1 (5 bases). Trimming took 3 bases from V and 4 from J, leaving 13 bases between them. The CDR3 has 15 amino acids. Germline V gives CDR1 SGHNT, CDR2 YYREEE (reference sequence). The CDR3 bases are TGTGCCAGCAGCTCGACCAGGGATTTTAATGAAAAACTGTTTTTT. Translation: CASSSTRDFNEKLFF.

The chain has TRBV14 and TRBJ2-2; D might be TRBD1 (6 bases). V lost 4 bases, J lost 3 bases, and 24 bases lay in between. From germline, CDR1 is SGHDN and CDR2 FVKESK. This CDR3 region has 19 residues. The CDR3 loop is CASSRHYRASGVDTGELFF. Written as DNA, the CDR3 is TGTGCCAGCAGCCGGCACTACAGAGCTTCAGGGGTCGACACCGGGGAGCTGTTTTTT.

The chain links TRBV5-4 to TRBJ2-6; no firm D call. CDR3 length equals 16 residues. Germline V lookup: CDR1 SGHNT, CDR2 YYREEE (reference sequence). The ends were cut back, 4 bases at V and 0 bases at J, with 11 bases in the middle. DNA of the CDR3: TGTGCCAGCAGCCCGACACCACGCTCTGGGGCCAACGTCCTGACTTTC. It translates to CASSPTPRSGANVLTF.

The CDR3 bases are TGCGCCAGCAGCCATTATGACCAGGGGGCATTGAACACTGAAGCTTTCTTT. The encoded protein is CASSHYDQGALNTEAFF. The chain carries TRBV4-1 and TRBJ1-1; 8 bases align to TRBD1. The CDR3 sequence is 17 residues long. Germline V lookup: CDR1 MGHRA, CDR2 YSYEKL. Trimming removed 3 bases from V and 0 bases from J; junction bases left unmatched: 9.

V is TRBV18 and J is TRBJ1-6; possible D gene TRBD1, 6 bases. V dropped 4 bases and J dropped 7 bases, with 17 bases sitting between them. The CDR3 spans 16 residues. From germline, CDR1 is KGHSH and CDR2 LQKENI. The CDR3 DNA reads as TGTGCCAGCTCACTGGACAGTGGGTCGGTGAATTCACCCCTCCACTTT. Translated: CASSLDSGSVNSPLHF.

V gene TRBV15 combines with J gene TRBJ2-1, with 8 nucleotides matching TRBD2. The CDR3 extends over 15 amino acids. The germline gives CDR1 LNHNV, CDR2 YYDKDF (reference sequence). V gave up 3 bases and J gave up 4 bases; unmatched junction bases: 5. Here the CDR3 reads CATSREREFYNEQFF. The CDR3, as DNA: TGTGCCACCAGCAGGGAGCGGGAGTTTTACAATGAGCAGTTCTTC.

The chain combines TRBV6-2 or TRBV6-3 with TRBJ2-1, with a tentative D call TRBD1 (5 bases). This CDR3 has 14 residues. From germline, CDR1 is MNHEY and CDR2 SVGEGT. V was cut by 2 bases and J by 8 bases, with 13 bases left in between. CDR3 coding DNA: TGTGCCAGCAGTTACCAGGGTCAGGGCGATGAGCAGTTCTTC. Its protein product is CASSYQGQGDEQFF.

The chain uses TRBV2 and TRBJ2-3, with 7 bases lining up with TRBD2. Trimming removed 8 bases from V and 9 bases from J; junction bases left unmatched: 5. The CDR3 loop spans 11 amino acids. The germline V gene encodes CDR1 SNHLY and CDR2 FYNNEI. This CDR3 reads CASRGLRTQYF. CDR3 nucleotide sequence: TGTGCCAGCCGGGGACTACGGACGCAGTATTTT.

This clone was recorded only once. This chain links TRBV12-5 with TRBJ2-2, with 8 bases matching TRBD2. CDR1 LGHNT and CDR2 FRNRAP come from the germline V gene. V trimming: 0 bases; J trimming: 3 bases; junction bases outside the gene matches: 6. The CDR3 has 17 amino acids. The CDR3: CASGLVPGGLDTGELFF. CDR3 nucleotides: TGTGCTAGTGGTTTGGTGCCGGGAGGGCTGGACACCGGGGAGCTGTTTTTT. Full variable domain (outside the CDR3, taken from reference TRBV12-5 and TRBJ2-2): DARVTQTPRHKVTEMGQEVTMRCQPILGHNTVFWYRQTMMQGLELLAYFRNRAPLDDSGMPKDRFSAEMPDATLATLKIQPSEPRDSAVYFCASGLVPGGLDTGELFFGEGSRLTVL.

The chain employs TRBV11-2 and TRBJ1-5; the D is unclear. This CDR3 spans 15 amino acids. V shed 0 bases and J shed 2 bases, with 8 bases lying between them. Per germline, CDR1 SGHAT and CDR2 FQNNGV. The CDR3 region has the DNA TGTGCCAGCAGCTTAGATTTCGGGGGCAATCAGCCCCAGCATTTT. Amino acids: CASSLDFGGNQPQHF.

V is TRBV4-1 and J is TRBJ1-2, with TRBD1 identical over 7 bases. The germline CDR1 and CDR2 sequences are MGHRA and YSYEKL. The V gene end was trimmed by 1 base and the J gene end by 7 bases; junction bases not matched to a gene: 9. The CDR3 consists of 15 residues. CDR3 sequence: CASSQGGGETIGYTF. Here the CDR3 DNA reads TGCGCCAGCAGCCAAGGAGGGGGCGAAACGATTGGCTACACCTTC.